The 26 T cell receptor beta chains listed next were all sequenced from one sample in a study of blood T cell repertoires in COVID-19. The method was immunoSEQ multiplex PCR; TCRdb's version includes in-frame clones alone and lacks a portion of them. The sample records about 33,000 clones, 70% to 90% being singletons. Sequencing used peripheral blood. The source of these receptors is a man aged 60 to 75 with active COVID-19.

This clone was counted once. The chain recombines TRBV10-3 with TRBJ1-1; D unclear. Germline lookup yields CDR1 ENHRY and CDR2 SYGVKD. CDR3 length equals 14 residues. Trimming left V 2 bases short and J 0 bases short, with 7 bases between. CDR3 nucleotides: TGTGCCATCAGTGAGGGGCAATTGAACACTGAAGCTTTCTTT. This sequence encodes CAISEGQLNTEAFF.

The chain couples TRBV19 to TRBJ2-3, with TRBD2 matching over 10 bases. V lost 4 bases to trimming and J lost 1 base; unmatched junction nucleotides: 5. There are 16 residues in the CDR3. Germline CDR1 LNHDA, CDR2 SQIVND (reference sequence). CDR3 DNA: TGTGCCAGTAGTAGGGCTCTAGCGGGAGGCACAGATACGCAGTATTTT. Translation: CASSRALAGGTDTQYF.

This clone was seen only a few times. The chain combines TRBV2 with TRBJ1-6; TRBD1 matches 9 bases. The CDR3 is 16 amino acids. CDR1 SNHLY and CDR2 FYNNEI come from the germline V gene. V was pared by 6 bases and J by 6 bases, with 9 bases of the junction left unmatched. CDR3 amino acids: CASRGTTGGSNSPLHF. Written as DNA, the CDR3 is TGTGCCAGCAGAGGCACGACAGGGGGTTCTAATTCACCCCTCCACTTT.

This sequence joins TRBV5-1 and TRBJ2-1; weak D call: TRBD2 (5 bases). V was cut by 4 bases and J by 7 bases, with 12 bases left in between. From germline, CDR1 is SGHRS and CDR2 YFSETQ. The CDR3 length is 13 residues. This CDR3 is CASSPGLLNEQFF. CDR3 sequence (DNA): TGCGCCAGCAGCCCTGGACTCCTAAATGAGCAGTTCTTC.

This rearrangement joins TRBV25-1 to TRBJ1-1; 9 bases agree with TRBD1. Germline trimming cut 6 bases from V and 0 bases from J; bases unmatched to any gene: 8. The CDR3 loop spans 16 amino acids. Per germline, CDR1 MGHDK and CDR2 SYGVNS. The CDR3 spells CASSETGTGLNTEAFF. The CDR3 DNA sequence: TGTGCCAGCAGCGAAACCGGGACAGGGTTGAACACTGAAGCTTTCTTT.

The V call is TRBV7-6, the J call TRBJ2-5, with 14 bases that match TRBD2. Germline lookup yields CDR1 SGHVS and CDR2 FNYEAQ. V shed 0 bases and J 1 base; nucleotides not matched to a gene: 10. The CDR3 is made up of 20 amino acids. Written as DNA, the CDR3 is TGTGCCAGCAGCTTAGCCCCCGGGACTAGCGGGGGCGGGGGCCAAGAGACCCAGTACTTC. Protein product: CASSLAPGTSGGGGQETQYF.

The chain carries TRBV18 and TRBJ2-4, with D perhaps matching TRBD1 (6 bases). Germline CDR1 reads KGHSH; CDR2 reads LQKENI. Trimming removed 2 bases from V and 1 base from J, with 21 bases in between. This CDR3 is 19 amino acids long. CDR3 in amino acids: CASSPVMGQGNNAKNIQYF. DNA for the CDR3: TGTGCCAGCTCACCAGTAATGGGACAAGGAAATAATGCCAAAAACATTCAGTACTTC.

This clone was recorded only once. The V call is TRBV7-2, the J call TRBJ2-1; 13 bases are a match to TRBD2. CDR1 and CDR2 (germline): SGHTA, FQGNSA. The V and J ends lost 5 bases and 3 bases, in that order; junction bases with no gene match: 7. This CDR3 comprises 17 residues. The CDR3 here is CASSSGTSGNIYNEQFF. The DNA of the CDR3 is TGTGCCAGCAGCAGCGGGACTAGCGGGAACATCTACAATGAGCAGTTCTTC.

The rearrangement links TRBV6-5 to TRBJ1-2, with a possible D match to TRBD1 (6 bases). The CDR3 spans 15 residues. The germline V gene encodes CDR1 MNHEY and CDR2 SVGAGI. V lost 3 bases and J 4 bases, leaving 15 bases between the germline ends. CDR3 in amino acids: CASSYGGSKSYGYTF. The CDR3 DNA sequence: TGTGCCAGCAGTTATGGGGGCAGCAAATCCTATGGCTACACCTTC.

This clone was picked up a small number of times. This chain connects TRBV4-2 to TRBJ2-5; the D gene is possibly TRBD2 (5 bases). Germline V gene lookup returns CDR1 LGHNA and CDR2 YNFKEQ. With 2 bases removed from V and 6 bases from J, the gap between germline ends came to 10 bases. The CDR3 covers 13 residues. CDR3 region: CASSQIREQTQYF. CDR3 DNA sequence: TGTGCCAGCAGCCAAATCCGGGAACAGACCCAGTACTTC.

This clone was seen once. V usage is TRBV4-2 and J usage is TRBJ1-1, with D tentatively TRBD1 (5 bases). The CDR3 consists of 12 residues. V lost 3 bases and J lost 6, with 8 bases in between. The germline gives CDR1 LGHNA, CDR2 YNFKEQ. Here the CDR3 reads CASSHWGAEAFF. The CDR3 coding sequence is TGTGCCAGCAGCCACTGGGGGGCTGAAGCTTTCTTT.

The chain links TRBV19 to TRBJ2-1; no reliable D call. Germline V gene lookup returns CDR1 LNHDA and CDR2 SQIVND (reference sequence). Trimming stripped 4 bases from V and 0 bases from J, with 13 bases between. This CDR3 is built from 16 residues. The CDR3 nucleotides are TGTGCCAGTAGTACCCCTCCCCCCAGCTCCTACAATGAGCAGTTCTTC. This encodes CASSTPPPSSYNEQFF.

CDR3: CASSLRPGLGNEQYF. The DNA for the CDR3 is TGTGCCAGCAGCTTACGACCGGGACTAGGCAACGAGCAGTACTTC. The V call is TRBV7-3, the J call TRBJ2-7; TRBD2 agrees at 8 bases. Trimming removed 2 bases from V and 5 bases from J; junction bases left unmatched: 8. The CDR3 extends over 15 amino acids. Germline V lookup: CDR1 SGHTA, CDR2 FQGTGA.

The chain combines TRBV6-1 with TRBJ2-1; 9 nucleotides agree with TRBD2. Germline V gene sequence: CDR1 MNHNS, CDR2 SASEGT. CDR3 length: 17 amino acids. V trimming: 0 bases; J trimming: 0 bases; junction bases outside the gene matches: 3. The CDR3 region is CASSEAVSGSSYNEQFF. The CDR3 DNA reads TGTGCCAGCAGTGAAGCCGTTAGCGGGAGCTCCTACAATGAGCAGTTCTTC.

The rearrangement joins TRBV25-1 to TRBJ2-1; 7 bases fit TRBD1. With V trimmed by 7 bases and J by 10 bases, 4 bases remained unmatched. CDR1 is MGHDK and CDR2 is SYGVNS in the germline V gene. This CDR3 is built from 11 residues. The CDR3 region is CASKGAGEQFF. The CDR3 region has the DNA TGTGCCAGCAAGGGGGCAGGAGAGCAGTTCTTC.

The J gene is TRBJ1-2, the V gene TRBV9; D is unclear. CDR1 and CDR2 (germline): SGDLS, YYNGEE. Trimming left V 0 bases short and J 2 bases short, with 8 bases between. The CDR3 sequence is 14 residues long. The CDR3 region has the DNA TGTGCCAGCAGCGTAGGGAGCGGGAACTATGGCTACACCTTC. Protein: CASSVGSGNYGYTF.

The V and J genes are TRBV19 and TRBJ1-1; D not certain. Germline CDR1 LNHDA, CDR2 SQIVND (reference sequence). V was cut by 3 bases and J by 14 bases, with 22 bases left in between. The CDR3 covers 14 residues. The CDR3 bases are TGTGCCAGTAGTATGAGGAGGGAACGGGGAACAACGTTCTTT. This encodes CASSMRRERGTTFF. Combining the CDR3 with reference TRBV19 and TRBJ1-1 gives the whole variable domain DGGITQSPKYLFRKEGQNVTLSCEQNLNHDAMYWYRQDPGQGLRLIYYSQIVNDFQKGDIAEGYSVSREKKESFPLTVTSAQKNPTAFYLCASSMRRERGTTFFGQGTRLTVV.

V gene TRBV6-5 combines with J gene TRBJ1-1; 7 bases fit TRBD1. CDR1 is MNHEY and CDR2 is SVGAGI in the germline V gene. Trimming at V came to 6 bases and at J to 1 base, leaving 5 bases not matched to a gene. The CDR3 extends over 14 amino acids. CDR3 amino acids: CASRPGGSNTEAFF. The CDR3 coding sequence is TGTGCCAGCAGGCCAGGGGGTTCGAACACTGAAGCTTTCTTT.

This sequence joins TRBV28 and TRBJ2-7, with 10 bases that match TRBD2. The CDR3 is 16 residues long. The ends lost 4 bases at V and 5 bases at J; junction bases unmatched: 11. Germline CDR1 MDHEN, CDR2 SYDVKM. In DNA, the CDR3 is TGTGCCAGCAGTTCATCATCTAGCGGGAGAATCCACGAGCAGTACGTC. Protein sequence: CASSSSSSGRIHEQYV.

V is TRBV15 and J is TRBJ1-5, with D possibly matching TRBD1 (5 bases). Trimming cost V 0 bases and J 11 bases, with 17 bases left between them. This CDR3 spans 15 amino acids. Germline CDR1 and CDR2: LNHNV and YYDKDF (reference sequence). The CDR3 DNA sequence: TGTGCCACCAGCAGAGATCCCACAGGCGATAGGGCCCAGCATTTT. Translated: CATSRDPTGDRAQHF.

About this clone itself: This sample also contains other DNA sequences that code for the same CDR3. The chain is built from TRBV19 and TRBJ1-6; 7 bases fit TRBD1. After removal of 8 bases from V and 7 bases from J, the junction contained 8 bases not matched to a gene. From germline, CDR1 is LNHDA and CDR2 SQIVND (reference sequence). This CDR3 comprises 14 residues. The CDR3 region has the DNA TGTGCCAGTTCCGACAGGGTCGGAAATTCACCCCTCCACTTT. Translating gives CASSDRVGNSPLHF.

The V gene is TRBV18, the J gene TRBJ2-1; 7 bases match TRBD2. The CDR3 is 14 amino acids. The germline V gene has CDR1 KGHSH and CDR2 LQKENI. Trimming at V came to 6 bases and at J to 7 bases, leaving 9 bases not matched to a gene. CDR3 loop: CASSTRLARNEQFF. CDR3 sequence (DNA): TGTGCCAGCTCCACCCGACTAGCACGGAATGAGCAGTTCTTC.

The chain uses TRBV5-4 and TRBJ1-2, with 8 nucleotides matching TRBD1. Germline V gene data show CDR1 as SGHNT and CDR2 as YYREEE (reference sequence). Trimming at V came to 3 bases and at J to 4 bases, leaving 8 bases not matched to a gene. This CDR3 spans 15 amino acids. CDR3 loop: CASSYSDREGYGYTF. Here the CDR3 DNA reads TGTGCCAGCAGCTACTCGGACAGGGAGGGCTATGGCTACACCTTC.

The chain employs TRBV6-5 and TRBJ2-2, with 13 nucleotides matching TRBD2. Germline V gene sequence: CDR1 MNHEY, CDR2 SVGAGI. The CDR3 contains 14 residues. V was pared by 6 bases and J by 5 bases, with 0 bases of the junction left unmatched. As DNA, the CDR3 is TGTGCCAGCAGGGGACTAGCGGGGACCGGGGAGCTGTTTTTT. This sequence encodes CASRGLAGTGELFF.

The rearrangement joins TRBV18 to TRBJ2-3, with D possibly TRBD1 on 6 matching bases. This CDR3 region has 15 residues. Germline V gene data show CDR1 as KGHSH and CDR2 as LQKENI. Deletions cut 5 bases from V and 2 bases from J, with 14 bases between. The CDR3 sequence: CASSIDWGHTDTQYF. CDR3 DNA: TGTGCCAGCTCAATCGACTGGGGACACACAGATACGCAGTATTTT.

V gene TRBV7-6 combines with J gene TRBJ2-1; possibly TRBD2 for D (6 bases). The CDR3 covers 14 residues. Per the germline V gene, CDR1 is SGHVS and CDR2 is FNYEAQ. V lost 3 bases and J 16 bases, leaving 22 bases between the germline ends. CDR3: CASSFGSVGSHEFF. CDR3 coding DNA: TGTGCCAGCAGCTTCGGGTCGGTCGGGAGCCACGAATTCTTC. Using reference TRBV7-6 and TRBJ2-1 for the parts outside the CDR3, the full variable domain is GAGVSQSPRYKVTKRGQDVALRCDPISGHVSLYWYRQALGQGPEFLTYFNYEAQQDKSGLPNDRFSAERPEGSISTLTIQRTEQRDSAMYRCASSFGSVGSHEFFGPGTRLTVL.